The clone carrying this T cell receptor beta chain was seen a handful of times. The CDR3 spans 16 residues. With 0 bases removed from V and 1 base from J, the gap between germline ends came to 11 bases. Germline V gene lookup returns CDR1 MGHRA and CDR2 YSYEKL. As to time point: pre-sensitization, week 0. The treatment denotes: therapeutic diphenylcyclopropenone sensitization with weekly scalp DPC. The record originates from a study of human T cells and chemical hapten exposure. Study-level information: Patients, largely female, had alopecia areata, totalis or universalis.

TCRdb called the RACE reads again in MiXCR, with one record for every CDR3 protein. The repertoire holds 250,000 to 300,000 distinct CDR3 sequences, with around 7.7% as singletons. Sample: whole blood, taken in connection with sensitization to the hapten diphenylcyclopropenone (DPC). V and J are TRBV4-1 and TRBJ2-3; a possible D gene is TRBD1 (6 bases). The source is a man between 18 and 35 years old with alopecia areata. Some clones in this sample may be carry-over from other donors' samples. The CDR3, as DNA: TGCGCCAGCAGCCAAGAATTTGGACAGCGCACAGATACGCAGTATTTT. Translated, it gives CASSQEFGQRTDTQYF.